Presented here are 32 T cell receptor beta chains from one specimen sequenced in a study of T-cell reconstitution after alpha-beta-depleted transplantation in children. Researchers prepared the TCRbeta library using unique molecular identifiers, the study reports. TCRdb called the PCR reads again in MiXCR, with one record for every CDR3 protein. The repertoire has about 500,000 distinct CDR3 sequences, approximately 10% of them found once; the top ten carry 11% to 15%. The starting material was PBMCs, mostly from graft donor cells, obtained 180 days after TCRalphabeta/CD19-depleted stem cell transplant. These receptors were obtained from a female patient aged 2-10 years who had a stem cell transplant for aplastic anemia, so the T cells may come from the graft donor.

The chain is built from TRBV28 and TRBJ1-5; possibly TRBD1 for D (5 bases). CDR3 length: 18 amino acids. The V gene's germline CDR1 is MDHEN and CDR2 SYDVKM. The V end was cut by 3 bases, the J end by 1 base, with 19 bases between. Written as DNA, the CDR3 is TGTGCCAGCAGTTTGGCAGGGTTAAGACTTTTCAGCAATCAGCCCCAGCATTTT. Encoded protein: CASSLAGLRLFSNQPQHF. Full variable domain (remainder filled in from reference TRBV28 and TRBJ1-5): DVKVTQSSRYLVKRTGEKVFLECVQDMDHENMFWYRQDPGLGLRLIYFSYDVKMKEKGDIPEGYSVSREKKERFSLILESASTNQTSMYLCASSLAGLRLFSNQPQHFGDGTRLSIL.

This clonotype has more than one count but fewer than ten. This sequence joins TRBV12-3 or TRBV12-4 and TRBJ1-1; no clear D. The length of the CDR3 is 17 residues. Trimming removed 3 bases from V and 4 bases from J, with 21 bases in between. CDR3 sequence (DNA): TGTGCCAGCAGTTTCGAATGGTGGGGAGGGTGGTGCACTGAAGCTTTCTTT. Translated: CASSFEWWGGWCTEAFF.

This clonotype turned up a few times. The chain has TRBV20-1 and TRBJ2-2; 7 nucleotides align to TRBD1. V lost 5 bases and J lost 3; bases outside the gene matches: 9. CDR1 is DFQATT and CDR2 is SNEGSKA in the germline V gene (reference sequence). This CDR3 is built from 15 residues. The CDR3 loop is CSARRDSSDTGELFF. The CDR3 DNA sequence: TGCAGTGCTCGAAGGGACAGCTCTGACACCGGGGAGCTGTTTTTT.

This clonotype has at least ten counts. The rearrangement joins TRBV20-1 to TRBJ2-1; tentative D call: TRBD1 (5 bases). CDR1 DFQATT and CDR2 SNEGSKA come from the germline V gene (reference sequence). The CDR3 loop spans 13 amino acids. V was shortened by 5 bases and J by 4 bases, with 12 bases between the two germline ends. For the CDR3, the DNA is TGCAGTGCTCCTAGACAGCCGTACAATGAGCAGTTCTTC. This encodes CSAPRQPYNEQFF.

The CDR3 spells CASSSDTGSYNEQFF. CDR3 bases: TGTGCCAGCAGTTCGGACACAGGCTCCTACAATGAGCAGTTCTTC. The chain has TRBV28 and TRBJ2-1, with D tentatively TRBD1 (5 bases). The germline V and J ends were trimmed by 4 bases and 0 bases, with 10 bases remaining between them. The CDR3 has 15 residues. Germline V gene data show CDR1 as MDHEN and CDR2 as SYDVKM. The full variable domain, in which reference TRBV28 and TRBJ2-1 provide the parts outside the CDR3, is DVKVTQSSRYLVKRTGEKVFLECVQDMDHENMFWYRQDPGLGLRLIYFSYDVKMKEKGDIPEGYSVSREKKERFSLILESASTNQTSMYLCASSSDTGSYNEQFFGPGTRLTVL.

The chain recombines TRBV20-1 with TRBJ2-7; 10 nucleotides line up with TRBD2. Germline values: CDR1 DFQATT, CDR2 SNEGSKA (reference sequence). With V trimmed by 5 bases and J by 0 bases, 4 bases remained unmatched. This CDR3 is built from 14 residues. For the CDR3, the DNA is TGCAGTGCTGAAACTAGCGGGGCCTCCTACGAGCAGTACTTC. Amino acids: CSAETSGASYEQYF.

This chain links TRBV29-1 with TRBJ2-6, with D tentatively TRBD1 (5 bases). Per the germline V gene, CDR1 is SQVTM and CDR2 is ANQGSEA. V lost 5 bases and J 10 bases, leaving 12 bases between the germline ends. The CDR3 length is 12 residues. CDR3 sequence: CSVRTGSNVLTF. CDR3 bases: TGCAGCGTTCGAACAGGATCGAACGTCCTGACTTTC.

This clonotype was seen a single time. This could be a read error, since a much larger clone is one nucleotide away. This rearrangement joins TRBV29-1 to TRBJ2-5; perhaps TRBD1 as D (5 bases). The CDR3 runs to 14 residues. Trimming left V 7 bases short and J 7 bases short, with 22 bases between. Germline CDR1 reads SQVTM; CDR2 reads ANQGSEA. CDR3 region: CSGRKDGQRGTQYF. CDR3 nucleotide sequence: TGCAGCGGGCGTAAGGACGGTCAAAGGGGGACCCAGTACTTC. Based on the CDR3 plus reference TRBV29-1 and TRBJ2-5, the full variable domain is SAVISQKPSRDICQRGTSLTIQCQVDSQVTMMFWYRQQPGQSLTLIATANQGSEATYESGFVIDKFPISRPNLTFSTLTVSNMSPEDSSIYLCSGRKDGQRGTQYFGPGTRLLVL.

This clonotype has ten or more counts. The chain joins TRBV12-3 or TRBV12-4 to TRBJ2-1; 9 positions match TRBD1. J gave up 0 bases and V 7 bases, and 4 bases lay outside the gene matches. The CDR3 runs to 15 residues. In DNA form, the CDR3 reads TGTGCCAGCACCTGGGGACAGGGCTCCTACAATGAGCAGTTCTTC. Its translation: CASTWGQGSYNEQFF.

This clonotype was counted many times. Germline and junction disagree at one end, which may indicate a read error. This chain connects TRBV12-3 or TRBV12-4 to TRBJ2-1, with 12 bases lining up with TRBD2. This CDR3 has 15 residues. CDR3 in DNA: TGCGCCAGCAGCTTGCGACTAGCGGGAGTCAATGAGCAGTTCTTC. Protein product: CASSLRLAGVNEQFF.

The chain carries TRBV28 and TRBJ2-7; 7 positions match TRBD1. Germline V gives CDR1 MDHEN, CDR2 SYDVKM. With 5 bases clipped from V and 0 bases from J, the junction kept 13 bases outside the gene matches. The CDR3 loop spans 17 amino acids. In DNA, the CDR3 is TGTGCCAGCAGTCAGACAGGGAAGGACTTTGGCTCCTACGAGCAGTACTTC. Its translation: CASSQTGKDFGSYEQYF.

In its sample, this clonotype was seen a few times. The CDR3 region is CASSQELSTVASNMDTQYF. In DNA form, the CDR3 reads TGCGCCAGCAGCCAGGAGTTGAGCACGGTCGCTAGCAACATGGATACGCAGTATTTT. The genes are TRBV4-3 and TRBJ2-3; D might be TRBD2 (5 bases). The CDR3 length is 19 residues. Germline CDR1 reads LGHNA; CDR2 reads YSLEER. The V gene lost 3 bases and the J gene lost 6 bases, with 28 bases spanning the gap.

The CDR3 sequence is CASSLGWGQAGMNTEAFF. In DNA, the CDR3 is TGTGCCAGCAGTTTGGGTTGGGGACAGGCCGGTATGAACACTGAAGCTTTCTTT. The chain uses TRBV12-3 or TRBV12-4 and TRBJ1-1; TRBD1 agrees at 8 bases. This CDR3 comprises 18 residues. Losses at the gene ends were 3 bases for V and 0 bases for J; bases not matched to a gene: 12.

The chain links TRBV7-8 to TRBJ1-5; TRBD1 might be the D (5 bases). The CDR3 runs 17 residues. The germline V gene has CDR1 SGHVS and CDR2 FQNEAQ. Trimming removed 2 bases from V and 3 bases from J, with 17 bases in between. The CDR3 spells CASSLLGSGEHNQPQHF. The CDR3 region has the DNA TGTGCCAGCAGCTTATTGGGGTCGGGGGAACACAATCAGCCCCAGCATTTT.

The sample holds a few counts of this clonotype. The CDR3 bases are TGTGCCAGCAGCCGGGACAGGGGAGGCGAGACCCAGTACTTC. This encodes CASSRDRGGETQYF. This chain joins TRBV5-6 and TRBJ2-5; TRBD1 agrees at 10 bases. After removal of 4 bases from V and 5 bases from J, the junction contained 5 bases not matched to a gene. This CDR3 contains 14 residues. Germline CDR1 reads SGHDT; CDR2 reads YYEEEE.

This clonotype was detected many times. The V call is TRBV7-8, the J call TRBJ2-7, with TRBD2 as a possible D gene (7 bases). The CDR3 has 13 residues. From germline, CDR1 is SGHVS and CDR2 FQNEAQ. The V gene lost 5 bases and the J gene lost 5 bases, with 13 bases spanning the gap. The CDR3 region is CASSLTGRDEQYF. The CDR3 coding sequence is TGTGCCAGCAGCCTAACAGGGAGGGACGAGCAGTACTTC.

V and J are TRBV5-5 and TRBJ1-5, with a possible D match to TRBD1 (5 bases). V gave up 3 bases and J gave up 3 bases, with 10 bases separating them. In germline, CDR1 is SGHKS, CDR2 YYEKEE (reference sequence). The CDR3 is 14 residues long. This chain's CDR3 is CASSWGLINQPQHF. The CDR3 region has the DNA TGTGCCAGCAGCTGGGGACTGATCAATCAGCCCCAGCATTTT.

This clonotype was detected a few times. This chain links TRBV12-3 or TRBV12-4 with TRBJ1-1; the D is unclear. V gave up 5 bases and J gave up 8 bases, with 15 bases separating them. The length of the CDR3 is 13 residues. CDR3 protein: CASSPDGNLEAFF. CDR3 bases: TGTGCCAGCAGTCCCGACGGCAACTTAGAAGCTTTCTTT.

There are a few counts of this clonotype. J is TRBJ2-5 and V is TRBV5-1, with D perhaps TRBD2 (6 bases). V was pared by 4 bases and J by 2 bases, with 12 bases between. This CDR3 has 14 residues. Germline V lookup: CDR1 SGHRS, CDR2 YFSETQ. CDR3 DNA: TGCGCCAGCAGCGTAGGGACTTTTCAAGAGACCCAGTACTTC. Translation gives CASSVGTFQETQYF.

This rearrangement joins TRBV9 to TRBJ1-4; TRBD1 is a possible D gene (6 bases). The germline V gene encodes CDR1 SGDLS and CDR2 YYNGEE. The CDR3 extends over 17 amino acids. V dropped 4 bases and J dropped 4 bases, with 20 bases sitting between them. The CDR3 sequence is CASSPTGIDRINEKLFF. The CDR3 DNA sequence: TGTGCCAGCAGCCCAACAGGAATCGACAGGATTAATGAAAAACTGTTTTTT.

This clonotype was detected ten times or more. The chain combines TRBV4-3 with TRBJ1-5, with TRBD1 matching 7 bases. Losses at the gene ends were 3 bases for V and 0 bases for J; bases not matched to a gene: 5. Germline CDR1 reads LGHNA; CDR2 reads YSLEER. CDR3 length: 16 amino acids. CDR3 sequence: CASSQGGQNSNQPQHF. The CDR3 DNA sequence: TGCGCCAGCAGCCAGGGGGGACAGAATAGCAATCAGCCCCAGCATTTT.

This clonotype was counted between two and nine times. V usage is TRBV11-2 and J usage is TRBJ1-2, with TRBD1 matching 7 bases. The CDR3 sequence is 15 residues long. Germline CDR1 and CDR2: SGHAT and FQNNGV. V was clipped by 1 base and J by 5 bases; unmatched bases: 7. The CDR3 spells CASSLGHRGGYGYTF. The DNA of the CDR3 is TGTGCCAGCAGCTTAGGACACAGGGGTGGGTATGGCTACACCTTC.

This clonotype appeared a few times. The rearrangement uses TRBV6-2 or TRBV6-3 and TRBJ1-1, with D tentatively TRBD1 (5 bases). Between the trimmed V and J ends, which lost 1 base and 4 bases, there was a span of 7 bases. The CDR3 is 13 residues long. The germline V gene has CDR1 MNHEY and CDR2 SVGEGT. For the CDR3, the DNA is TGTGCCAGCAGTTACTGGGGGGGCACTGAAGCTTTCTTT. Translating it yields CASSYWGGTEAFF.

This clonotype was observed a handful of times. This chain links TRBV7-2 with TRBJ2-5, with D maybe TRBD1 (7 bases). The CDR3 totals 16 residues. Germline-derived CDR1 and CDR2 are SGHTA and FQGNSA. Trimming took off 5 bases at V and 1 base at J, with 17 bases between the two ends. The CDR3 DNA reads TGTGCCAGCAGCCCCAGACTAGAGGGGGCCCAAGAGACCCAGTACTTC. This gives the protein CASSPRLEGAQETQYF.

The CDR3 DNA reads TGTGCCAGCAGTCGAGAAAGCGGGGGGCGCGAGCAGTACTTC. Translated: CASSRESGGREQYF. V and J are TRBV28 and TRBJ2-7; TRBD2 aligns across 9 bases. CDR1 and CDR2 from the germline V gene are MDHEN and SYDVKM. The V segment lost 5 bases and the J segment 6 bases; nucleotides outside the gene matches: 8. The CDR3 runs 14 residues.

This clonotype was found a few times. The CDR3 sequence: CASSQDSYSHLYEQYV. For the CDR3, the DNA is TGTGCCAGCAGCCAAGATAGCTACAGCCACCTCTACGAGCAGTACGTC. V and J are TRBV3-1 and TRBJ2-7; D is unresolved. Trimming stripped 0 bases from V and 3 bases from J, with 15 bases between. This CDR3 is built from 16 residues. Germline CDR1 LGHDT, CDR2 YNNKEL (reference sequence).

This clonotype was seen a handful of times. V usage is TRBV20-1 and J usage is TRBJ1-1; D may be TRBD1 (6 bases). Germline-derived CDR1 and CDR2 are DFQATT and SNEGSKA (reference sequence). The CDR3 extends over 15 amino acids. The germline V and J ends were trimmed by 4 bases and 2 bases, with 17 bases remaining between them. CDR3 loop: CSATQGQGRNTEAFF. CDR3 in DNA: TGCAGTGCTACCCAGGGGCAGGGGCGTAACACTGAAGCTTTCTTT.

The chain couples TRBV3-1 to TRBJ1-6, with D possibly being TRBD1 (5 bases). The CDR3 has 12 residues. Germline CDR1 LGHDT, CDR2 YNNKEL (reference sequence). V lost 7 bases to trimming and J lost 10 bases, with 11 bases between them. CDR3 residues: CASNTRGSPLHF. The CDR3, as DNA: TGTGCCAGCAACACTAGGGGCTCACCCCTCCACTTT.

The table lists this clonotype with many counts. The chain employs TRBV15 and TRBJ2-5, with TRBD1 as a possible D gene (6 bases). Germline values: CDR1 LNHNV, CDR2 YYDKDF (reference sequence). V lost 3 bases, J lost 5 bases, and 13 bases lay in between. The CDR3 runs to 14 residues. CDR3 DNA: TGTGCCACCAGCAGGGACAGTGGCTGGGAGACCCAGTACTTC. This codes for CATSRDSGWETQYF. Full variable domain (outside the CDR3, taken from reference TRBV15 and TRBJ2-5): DAMVIQNPRYQVTQFGKPVTLSCSQTLNHNVMYWYQQKSSQAPKLLFHYYDKDFNNEADTPDNFQSRRPNTSFCFLDIRSPGLGDTAMYLCATSRDSGWETQYFGPGTRLLVL.

The sample holds many counts of this clonotype. The chain's CDR3 is CSVARWPARADGTEAFF. The CDR3 DNA reads TGCAGCGTTGCAAGGTGGCCCGCCAGAGCCGATGGCACTGAAGCTTTCTTT. The J gene is TRBJ1-1, the V gene TRBV29-1, with D uncertain. Trimming took 4 bases from V and 4 from J, leaving 25 bases between them. CDR3 length equals 17 residues. Per the germline V gene, CDR1 is SQVTM and CDR2 is ANQGSEA.

This sequence joins TRBV10-2 and TRBJ1-6; D unclear. The CDR3 has 16 amino acids. Germline loops: CDR1 WSHSY, CDR2 SAAADI. V lost 5 bases and J 2 bases, leaving 13 bases between the germline ends. This CDR3 reads CASSPSGPTYNSPLHF. In DNA, the CDR3 is TGCGCCAGCAGTCCAAGCGGACCGACCTATAATTCACCCCTCCACTTT.

The V call is TRBV7-2, the J call TRBJ2-4; possibly TRBD2 for D (5 bases). The CDR3 contains 16 residues. Per the germline V gene, CDR1 is SGHTA and CDR2 is FQGNSA. With 2 bases removed from V and 0 bases from J, the gap between germline ends came to 11 bases. Here the CDR3 reads CASSLLGLLAKNIQYF. The CDR3 nucleotides read TGTGCCAGCAGCTTACTAGGACTCCTAGCCAAAAACATTCAGTACTTC.